The rows below give T cell receptor beta chains drawn from one sample of a study of early stage breast cancer tumors. This table comes from immunoSEQ multiplex PCR, and its TCRdb copy is limited to in-frame clones, with some not included. Of about 51,000 clones listed, around four fifths are singletons. The sequencing sample was made of blood. The receptors stem from a person aged 40 to 49 with breast cancer. Each CDR3 is given with its conserved first and last residue. The D gene is left open where the match is weak. Some rows have no size entry. The others give once, few or many, or a class for an expanded clone.

v_gene	d_gene	j_gene	abundance	CDR3aa	CDR3nt
TRBV6-5	TRBD1	TRBJ2-7	few	CASRGRQGEQYF	TGTGCCAGCAGGGGCCGACAGGGAGAGCAGTACTTC
TRBV6-4	.	TRBJ2-1	.	CASSDSRTSNEQFF	TGTGCCAGCAGTGACTCTCGGACTTCGAATGAGCAGTTCTTC
TRBV4-1	.	TRBJ1-1	medium-sized	CASSQGTEAFF	TGCGCCAGCAGCCAAGGGACTGAAGCTTTCTTT
TRBV19	.	TRBJ2-1	.	CASSMVNVYNEQFF	TGTGCCAGTAGTATGGTTAACGTCTACAATGAGCAGTTCTTC
TRBV19	TRBD1	TRBJ2-7	.	CASSIASGGSYEQYF	TGTGCCAGTAGTATAGCATCAGGGGGCTCCTACGAGCAGTACTTC
TRBV29-1	.	TRBJ2-1	.	CSGRRDQNNEQFF	TGCAGCGGACGGCGAGATCAAAACAATGAGCAGTTCTTC
TRBV2	TRBD1	TRBJ2-5	.	CASSVVRDSGETQYF	TGTGCCAGCAGCGTTGTCCGGGACAGCGGAGAGACCCAGTACTTC
TRBV6-1	.	TRBJ1-2	.	CASSVRVGYGYTF	TGTGCCAGCAGTGTGCGGGTCGGCTATGGCTACACCTTC
TRBV14	.	TRBJ2-7	.	CASSPPVETGDTYEQYF	TGTGCCAGCAGCCCCCCCGTCGAGACCGGGGACACCTACGAGCAGTACTTC
TRBV4-2	TRBD2	TRBJ2-7	.	CASSQGLAGAYEQYF	TGTGCCAGCAGCCAAGGGCTAGCGGGGGCCTACGAGCAGTACTTC
TRBV6-5	TRBD1	TRBJ2-7	.	CASRWDRVSYEQYF	TGTGCCAGCAGGTGGGACAGGGTGAGCTACGAGCAGTACTTC
TRBV12-5	.	TRBJ1-1	.	CASGSQPTGTEAFF	TGTGCTAGTGGTAGCCAACCTACGGGTACTGAAGCTTTCTTT
TRBV6-5	.	TRBJ1-5	.	CASANSNQPQHF	TGTGCCAGCGCGAATAGCAATCAGCCCCAGCATTTT
TRBV11-1	.	TRBJ1-2	once	CASSRTPDHGYTF	TGTGCCAGCAGCCGAACCCCCGACCATGGCTACACCTTC
TRBV18	.	TRBJ1-1	.	CASSPPMRNTEAFF	TGTGCCAGCTCACCACCGATGCGGAACACTGAAGCTTTCTTT